These 17 T cell receptor beta chains came from one sample sequenced in a study of sequential checkpoint blockade in melanoma. Treatment of the sample: randomized to nivolumab then ipilimumab (arm A) or the reverse (arm B). Assay used: immunoSEQ multiplex PCR; TCRdb lists only in-frame clones, some missing. In the table there are approximately 15,000 clones, roughly three quarters of which are singletons. Here the sequenced sample was CD8+ T cells sorted from blood (inferred from file names), taken from a patient given nivolumab and ipilimumab in sequence. These receptors were taken from a human donor with melanoma.

This clone is classed as medium-sized. This chain connects TRBV6-5 to TRBJ2-7; 10 bases agree with TRBD1. V lost 2 bases, J lost 2 bases, and 0 bases stayed unmatched. The CDR3 length is 14 residues. Germline V gene data show CDR1 as MNHEY and CDR2 as SVGAGI. CDR3 DNA: TGTGCCAGCAGTTACGGACAGGGGGCCTACGAGCAGTACTTC. This translates into CASSYGQGAYEQYF.

The chain links TRBV5-6 to TRBJ2-2; 9 positions agree with TRBD1. Germline V gene sequence: CDR1 SGHDT, CDR2 YYEEEE. The CDR3 contains 17 residues. V was clipped by 0 bases and J by 5 bases; unmatched bases: 8. The CDR3 DNA reads as TGTGCCAGCAGCTTGGCGGCGGACAGGGGCATAACCGGGGAGCTGTTTTTT. This sequence encodes CASSLAADRGITGELFF.

This clone was found a few times. The chain recombines TRBV6-4 with TRBJ2-3, with D tentatively TRBD2 (6 bases). Between the trimmed V and J ends, which lost 3 bases and 0 bases, there was a span of 7 bases. This CDR3 contains 14 residues. Per germline, CDR1 MRHNA and CDR2 SNTAGT. The CDR3 DNA reads as TGTGCCAGCAGTGAGGGGACTAGCACAGATACGCAGTATTTT. Translation gives CASSEGTSTDTQYF.

The chain combines TRBV6-5 with TRBJ2-5, with 10 bases identical to TRBD1. Germline loops: CDR1 MNHEY, CDR2 SVGAGI. This CDR3 spans 15 amino acids. V lost 5 bases, J lost 5 bases, and 8 bases stayed unmatched. Here the CDR3 reads CASSTGTGESETQYF. For the CDR3, the DNA is TGTGCCAGCAGTACCGGGACAGGGGAATCGGAGACCCAGTACTTC.

V and J are TRBV11-3 and TRBJ2-5; 13 nucleotides match TRBD2. The CDR3 contains 18 residues. V lost 3 bases, J lost 0 bases, and 7 bases stayed unmatched. Germline CDR1 SGHNT, CDR2 YENEEA. The DNA for the CDR3 is TGTGCCAGCAGCTTCTGGACTAGCGGGAGCCTGTACCAAGAGACCCAGTACTTC. Amino acid sequence: CASSFWTSGSLYQETQYF.

V and J are TRBV4-2 and TRBJ2-5; D unclear. Germline CDR1 is LGHNA and CDR2 is YNFKEQ. Trimming removed 4 bases from V and 1 base from J, with 16 bases in between. The CDR3 covers 16 residues. The CDR3 sequence: CASSPALDSSQETQYF. The CDR3 nucleotides read TGTGCCAGCAGCCCCGCCCTGGATAGCAGCCAAGAGACCCAGTACTTC.

This clone was seen once. The chain links TRBV9 to TRBJ2-1, with 8 bases fitting TRBD2. Germline V gene sequence: CDR1 SGDLS, CDR2 YYNGEE. This CDR3 comprises 15 residues. The junction had 4 bases not matched to a gene; V was cut back by 1 base and J by 4 bases. CDR3 sequence: CASSVRAGDYNEQFF. DNA of the CDR3: TGTGCCAGCAGCGTACGAGCGGGAGATTACAATGAGCAGTTCTTC.

The J gene is TRBJ1-2, the V gene TRBV10-1, with D uncertain. The germline V gene encodes CDR1 WNHNN and CDR2 SYGVQD (reference sequence). Trimming shortened V by 2 bases and J by 12 bases, and 16 bases separated the two germline ends. This CDR3 comprises 13 residues. The CDR3 sequence: CASSEPHRPTNTF. The DNA for the CDR3 is TGCGCCAGCAGTGAGCCCCACAGACCGACTAACACCTTC.

The chain uses TRBV19 and TRBJ2-1; 8 positions match TRBD2. This CDR3 region has 17 residues. Germline V gives CDR1 LNHDA, CDR2 SQIVND (reference sequence). V lost 5 bases and J lost 0; bases outside the gene matches: 9. CDR3 sequence (DNA): TGTGCCAGTAGTTATACGGGGGGGGCCCACTCCTACAATGAGCAGTTCTTC. Its protein product is CASSYTGGAHSYNEQFF.

Only a few counts were recorded for this clone. The genes are TRBV29-1 and TRBJ2-7; 9 bases align to TRBD2. After removal of 1 base from V and 0 bases from J, the junction contained 7 bases not matched to a gene. The germline V gene encodes CDR1 SQVTM and CDR2 ANQGSEA. The CDR3 runs 16 residues. The CDR3 loop reads CSVEVTLSGSSYEQYF. The CDR3 nucleotides are TGCAGCGTTGAAGTCACCCTTAGCGGGAGCTCCTACGAGCAGTACTTC.

V gene TRBV27 combines with J gene TRBJ2-3, with TRBD2 identical over 9 bases. The ends lost 3 bases at V and 6 bases at J; junction bases unmatched: 4. The CDR3 consists of 14 residues. CDR1 is MNHEY, CDR2 SMNVEV, per germline (reference sequence). CDR3 protein: CASSFGLARDTQYF. The CDR3 DNA follows: TGTGCCAGCAGTTTTGGACTAGCGAGGGATACGCAGTATTTT.

This clone was recorded a few times. The chain links TRBV6-5 to TRBJ1-2; maybe TRBD1 (5 bases). The CDR3 has 15 residues. Germline CDR1 and CDR2: MNHEY and SVGAGI. Trimming left V 5 bases short and J 0 bases short, with 13 bases between. The CDR3 is CASSPGIHSNYGYTF. CDR3 coding DNA: TGTGCCAGCAGTCCAGGGATCCATTCTAACTATGGCTACACCTTC.

The chain employs TRBV9 and TRBJ1-2; the D is unclear. Between the trimmed V and J ends, which lost 3 bases and 0 bases, there was a span of 15 bases. The CDR3 covers 16 residues. In germline, CDR1 is SGDLS, CDR2 YYNGEE. The CDR3 coding sequence is TGTGCCAGCAGCGAATCTAGAGATACTACTAACTATGGCTACACCTTC. Translation gives CASSESRDTTNYGYTF.

The rearrangement links TRBV4-1 to TRBJ2-5, with TRBD1 matching 9 bases. The end of the DNA aligns better with TRBJ2-7, so the J call may be wrong. The V gene's germline CDR1 is MGHRA and CDR2 YSYEKL. The CDR3 length is 13 residues. This chain's CDR3 is CASSYTGGDEQYF. The CDR3 nucleotides are TGCGCCAGCAGTTATACAGGGGGCGACGAGCAGTACTTC.

CDR3 sequence reads: CASRPRQSYLSNQPQHF. For the CDR3, the DNA is TGTGCCAGCAGGCCGCGACAATCCTACCTTAGCAATCAGCCCCAGCATTTT. This chain uses TRBV9 with TRBJ1-5; D remains unclear. V lost 5 bases and J 0 bases, leaving 18 bases between the germline ends. The CDR3 totals 17 residues. Germline V gives CDR1 SGDLS, CDR2 YYNGEE.

The V gene is TRBV5-4, the J gene TRBJ2-7, with 9 bases identical to TRBD2. This CDR3 has 14 residues. CDR1 is SGHNT and CDR2 is YYREEE in the germline V gene (reference sequence). V was pared by 4 bases and J by 3 bases, with 5 bases of the junction left unmatched. The CDR3 spells CASSGGTSSYEQYF. The CDR3 coding sequence is TGTGCCAGCAGCGGAGGGACTAGCAGCTACGAGCAGTACTTC.

The chain combines TRBV4-1 with TRBJ2-3, with 12 bases lining up with TRBD2. CDR1 is MGHRA, CDR2 YSYEKL, per germline. Unmatched junction bases numbered 9, after V lost 3 bases and J lost 2 bases. The CDR3 has 18 amino acids. CDR3: CASSHPETSGGFTDTQYF. Written as DNA, the CDR3 is TGCGCCAGCAGCCACCCCGAGACTAGCGGGGGTTTCACAGATACGCAGTATTTT.